This T cell receptor beta chain was recorded in a study of cytomegalovirus exposure and HLA in healthy donors. Study background: Caucasian-associated ancestry cluster membership applied to about four fifths of around 400 genotyped donors.

At sampling all donors were nominally healthy, likely with unrecorded immune exposures. The study ran its PCR with 60 Vbeta and 13 Jbeta primers. Clones were sequenced by immunoSEQ multiplex PCR, and TCRdb holds only the in-frame ones, with some missing. The sample holds 90,000 to 150,000 clones; 15% to 19% are singletons and the top ten take roughly 2%. Study results and limitations: A later analysis showed that HLA-associated TCR beta chains had undergone more clonal expansion than equally common others.

This clone appeared a few times. Its specificity is unknown. The sample comprised PBMCs. The origin of this receptor is a woman aged 18-35 years in good health and CMV-seronegative.

The CDR3 here is CATSRGHDGYTF. The CDR3 DNA reads TGTGCCACCAGCCGAGGACACGATGGCTACACCTTC. The J gene is TRBJ1-2, the V gene TRBV15; TRBD1 is a possible D gene (5 bases). Germline V gives CDR1 LNHNV, CDR2 YYDKDF (reference sequence). CDR3 size: 12 residues. Trimming shortened V by 5 bases and J by 6 bases, and 10 bases separated the two germline ends.